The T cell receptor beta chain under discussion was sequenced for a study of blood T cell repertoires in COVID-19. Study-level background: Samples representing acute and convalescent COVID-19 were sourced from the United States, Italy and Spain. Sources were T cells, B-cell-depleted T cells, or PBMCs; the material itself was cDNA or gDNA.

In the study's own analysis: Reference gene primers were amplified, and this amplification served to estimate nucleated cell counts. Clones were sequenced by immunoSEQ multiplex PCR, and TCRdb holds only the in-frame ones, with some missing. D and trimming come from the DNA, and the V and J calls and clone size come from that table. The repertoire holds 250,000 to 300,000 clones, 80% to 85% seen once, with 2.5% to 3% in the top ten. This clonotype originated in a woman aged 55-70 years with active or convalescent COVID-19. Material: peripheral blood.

The DNA of the CDR3 is TGTGCCAGCGGAGAGGGCTCTGGAAACACCATATATTTT. Translating gives CASGEGSGNTIYF. The V and J genes are TRBV2 and TRBJ1-3, with unresolved D. V gave up 8 bases and J gave up 0 bases, with 8 bases separating them. The length of the CDR3 is 13 residues. Germline V gene sequence: CDR1 SNHLY, CDR2 FYNNEI.